This TCR beta chain was found in a study of T cell responses to AZD1222 COVID-19 vaccine. This CDR3 has 16 residues. Deletions cut 3 bases from V and 4 bases from J, with 16 bases between. Germline V gene sequence: CDR1 MNHEY, CDR2 SMNVEV (reference sequence). TCRdb's table, derived via immunoSEQ multiplex PCR, lists solely in-frame clones and lacks some. This sample has about 140,000 clones, with about 92% found just once. J is TRBJ2-1 and V is TRBV27; possible D gene TRBD2, 5 bases. The origin of this receptor is an adult in good health. Sequenced material: peripheral blood, taken on day 0 of MenACWY control vaccination. The CDR3 loop reads CASSFRSRGHYNEQFF. CDR3 nucleotide sequence: TGTGCCAGCAGTTTTCGATCTCGAGGGCATTACAATGAGCAGTTCTTC.